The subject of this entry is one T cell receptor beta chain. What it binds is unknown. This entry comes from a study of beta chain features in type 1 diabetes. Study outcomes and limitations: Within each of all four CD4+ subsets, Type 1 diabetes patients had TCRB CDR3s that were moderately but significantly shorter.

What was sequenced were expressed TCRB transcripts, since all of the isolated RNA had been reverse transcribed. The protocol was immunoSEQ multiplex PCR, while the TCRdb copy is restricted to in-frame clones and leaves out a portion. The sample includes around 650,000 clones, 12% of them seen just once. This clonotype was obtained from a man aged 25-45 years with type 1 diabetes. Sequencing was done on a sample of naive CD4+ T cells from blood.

This chain's CDR3 is CATGQGYYGYTF. The CDR3 DNA reads TGTGCCACCGGACAGGGGTACTATGGCTACACCTTC. J is TRBJ1-2 and V is TRBV2; 9 bases agree with TRBD1. Germline loops: CDR1 SNHLY, CDR2 FYNNEI. The CDR3 is made up of 12 amino acids. J was trimmed by 3 bases and V by 10 bases; bases with no gene match: 3.